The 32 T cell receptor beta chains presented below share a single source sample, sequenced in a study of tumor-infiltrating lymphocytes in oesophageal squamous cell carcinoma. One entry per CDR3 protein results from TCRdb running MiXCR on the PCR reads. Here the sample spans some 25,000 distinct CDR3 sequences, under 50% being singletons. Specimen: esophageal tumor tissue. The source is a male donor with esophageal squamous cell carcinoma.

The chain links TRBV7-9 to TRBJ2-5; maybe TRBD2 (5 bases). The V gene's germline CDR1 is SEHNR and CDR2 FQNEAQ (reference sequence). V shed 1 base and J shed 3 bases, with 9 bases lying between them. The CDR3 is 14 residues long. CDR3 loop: CASSLGYGEETQYF. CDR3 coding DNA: TGTGCCAGCAGCTTAGGGTACGGGGAAGAGACCCAGTACTTC.

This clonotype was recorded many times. In DNA, the CDR3 is TGCGCCAGCAGTGAGTCCGGGACAGGGGGCGAAGCTTTCTTT. It is translated as CASSESGTGGEAFF. The rearrangement uses TRBV10-2 and TRBJ1-1, with 12 nucleotides matching TRBD1. The CDR3 is 14 amino acids. The V and J ends lost 0 bases and 8 bases, in that order; junction bases with no gene match: 1. In germline, CDR1 is WSHSY, CDR2 SAAADI.

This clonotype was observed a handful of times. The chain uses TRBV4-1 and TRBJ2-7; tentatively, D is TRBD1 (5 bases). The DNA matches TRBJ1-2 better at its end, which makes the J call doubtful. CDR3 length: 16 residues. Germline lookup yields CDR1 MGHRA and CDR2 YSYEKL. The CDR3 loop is CASSPMSTGRDYGYTF. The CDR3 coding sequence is TGCGCCAGCAGCCCAATGAGTACGGGGCGCGACTATGGCTACACCTTC.

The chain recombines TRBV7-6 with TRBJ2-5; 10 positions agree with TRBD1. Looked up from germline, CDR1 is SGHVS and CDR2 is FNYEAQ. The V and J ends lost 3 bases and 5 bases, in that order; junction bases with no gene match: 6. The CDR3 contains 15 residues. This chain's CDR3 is CASSLDRGYEETQYF. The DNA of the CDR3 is TGTGCCAGCAGCTTGGACAGGGGGTATGAGGAGACCCAGTACTTC.

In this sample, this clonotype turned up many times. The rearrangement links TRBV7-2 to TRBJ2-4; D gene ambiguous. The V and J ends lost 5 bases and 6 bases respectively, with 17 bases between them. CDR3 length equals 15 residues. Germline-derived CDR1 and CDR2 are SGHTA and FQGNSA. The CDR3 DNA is TGTGCCAGCAGCCCAGACCACAACAAGGGAAACATTCAGTACTTC. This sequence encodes CASSPDHNKGNIQYF.

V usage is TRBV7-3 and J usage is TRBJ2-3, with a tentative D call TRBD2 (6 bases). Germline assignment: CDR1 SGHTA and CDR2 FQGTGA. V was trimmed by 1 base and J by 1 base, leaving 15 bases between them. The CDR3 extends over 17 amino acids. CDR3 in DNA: TGTGCCAGCAGCTTAAGAGGTGGGAGGTATCGCACAGATACGCAGTATTTT. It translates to CASSLRGGRYRTDTQYF. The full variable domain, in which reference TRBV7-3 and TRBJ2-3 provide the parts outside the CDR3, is GAGVSQTPSNKVTEKGKYVELRCDPISGHTALYWYRQSLGQGPEFLIYFQGTGAADDSGLPNDRFFAVRPEGSVSTLKIQRTERGDSAVYLCASSLRGGRYRTDTQYFGPGTRLTVL.

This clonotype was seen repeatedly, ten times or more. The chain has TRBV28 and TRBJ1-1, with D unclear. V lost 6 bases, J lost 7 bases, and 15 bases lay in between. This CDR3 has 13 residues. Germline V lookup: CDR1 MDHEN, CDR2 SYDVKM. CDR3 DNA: TGTGCCAGCAGCCGCATCCGGGGTGGTGAAGCTTTCTTT. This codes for CASSRIRGGEAFF.

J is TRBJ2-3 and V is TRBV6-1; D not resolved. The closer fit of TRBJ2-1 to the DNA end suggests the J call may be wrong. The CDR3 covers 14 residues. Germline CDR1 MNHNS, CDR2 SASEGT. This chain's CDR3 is CASSEPWRKNEQFF. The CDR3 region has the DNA TGTGCCAGCAGTGAACCCTGGCGTAAGAATGAGCAGTTCTTC.

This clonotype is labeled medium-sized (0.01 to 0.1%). This CDR3 is CASSLASSSFVDEQFF. The CDR3 coding sequence is TGTGCCAGCAGCTTAGCGTCCAGCTCTTTCGTCGATGAGCAGTTCTTC. This chain uses TRBV7-6 with TRBJ2-1; D remains unclear. Germline V CDR1 and CDR2: SGHVS, FNYEAQ. V was cut by 0 bases and J by 8 bases, with 17 bases left in between. This CDR3 comprises 16 residues.

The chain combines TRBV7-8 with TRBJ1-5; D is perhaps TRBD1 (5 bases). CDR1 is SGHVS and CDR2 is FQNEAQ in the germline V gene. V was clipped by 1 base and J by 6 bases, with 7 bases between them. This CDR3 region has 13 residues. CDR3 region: CASSLDRGQPQHF. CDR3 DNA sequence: TGTGCCAGCAGCTTAGATAGGGGTCAGCCCCAGCATTTT.

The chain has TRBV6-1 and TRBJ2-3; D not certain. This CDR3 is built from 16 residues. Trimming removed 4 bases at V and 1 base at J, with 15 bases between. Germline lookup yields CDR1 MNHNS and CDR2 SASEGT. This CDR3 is CASSAEMGLGTDTQYF. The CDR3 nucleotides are TGTGCCAGCAGTGCAGAGATGGGCCTTGGCACAGATACGCAGTATTTT.

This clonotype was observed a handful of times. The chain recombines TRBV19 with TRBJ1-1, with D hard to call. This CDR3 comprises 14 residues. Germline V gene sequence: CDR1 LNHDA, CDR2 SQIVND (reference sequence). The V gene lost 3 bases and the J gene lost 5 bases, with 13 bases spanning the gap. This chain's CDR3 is CASSIRVASTEAFF. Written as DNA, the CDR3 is TGTGCCAGTAGTATCCGGGTTGCCTCGACTGAAGCTTTCTTT.

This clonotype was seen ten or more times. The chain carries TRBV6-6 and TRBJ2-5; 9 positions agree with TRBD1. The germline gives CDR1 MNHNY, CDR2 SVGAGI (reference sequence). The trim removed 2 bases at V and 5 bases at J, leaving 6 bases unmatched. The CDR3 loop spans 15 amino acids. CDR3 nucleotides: TGTGCCAGCAGTTACCTACAGGGGGCTGGGGAGACCCAGTACTTC. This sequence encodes CASSYLQGAGETQYF.

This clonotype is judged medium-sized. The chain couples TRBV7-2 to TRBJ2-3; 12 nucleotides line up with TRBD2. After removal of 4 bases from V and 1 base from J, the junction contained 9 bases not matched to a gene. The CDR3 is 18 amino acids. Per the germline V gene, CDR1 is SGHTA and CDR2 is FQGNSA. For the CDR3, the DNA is TGTGCCAGCAGCTCCCAGACTAGCGGGAGATGGGGCACAGATACGCAGTATTTT. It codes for CASSSQTSGRWGTDTQYF. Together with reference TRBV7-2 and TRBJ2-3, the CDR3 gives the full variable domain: GAGVSQSPSNKVTEKGKDVELRCDPISGHTALYWYRQSLGQGLEFLIYFQGNSAPDKSGLPSDRFSAERTGGSVSTLTIQRTQQEDSAVYLCASSSQTSGRWGTDTQYFGPGTRLTVL.

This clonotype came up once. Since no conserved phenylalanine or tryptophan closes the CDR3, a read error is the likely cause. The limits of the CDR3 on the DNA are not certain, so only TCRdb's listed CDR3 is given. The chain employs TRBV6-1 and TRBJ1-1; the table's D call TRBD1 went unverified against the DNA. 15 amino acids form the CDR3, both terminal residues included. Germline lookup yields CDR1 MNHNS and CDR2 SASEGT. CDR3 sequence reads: CASTAGEANEQFFGR.

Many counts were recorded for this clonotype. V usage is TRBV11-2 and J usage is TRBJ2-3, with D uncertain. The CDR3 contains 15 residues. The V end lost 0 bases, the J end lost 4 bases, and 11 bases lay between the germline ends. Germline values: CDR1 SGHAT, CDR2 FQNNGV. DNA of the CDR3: TGTGCCAGCAGCTTAGAGTACAGTGAGTCAGATACGCAGTATTTT. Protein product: CASSLEYSESDTQYF.

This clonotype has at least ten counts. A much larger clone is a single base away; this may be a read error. The CDR3 region has the DNA TGTGCTAGCAGCTTAGCCATACAGGGGGTGGGTTCCTACAATGAGCAGTACTTC. This gives the protein CASSLAIQGVGSYNEQYF. The gene calls are TRBV7-7 and TRBJ2-5; 8 nucleotides match TRBD1. Germline V gene sequence: CDR1 SSHAT, CDR2 FNYEAQ (reference sequence). The CDR3 has 18 residues.

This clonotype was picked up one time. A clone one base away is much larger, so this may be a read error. The CDR3 DNA is TGCGCCAGCAGCTTGCTACCCCCCCCAGATACGCAGTATTTT. As protein: CASSLLPPPDTQYF. V usage is TRBV5-1 and J usage is TRBJ2-3; the D is unclear. The ends were cut back, 1 base at V and 4 bases at J, with 10 bases in the middle. This CDR3 contains 14 residues. CDR1 and CDR2 (germline): SGHRS, YFSETQ.

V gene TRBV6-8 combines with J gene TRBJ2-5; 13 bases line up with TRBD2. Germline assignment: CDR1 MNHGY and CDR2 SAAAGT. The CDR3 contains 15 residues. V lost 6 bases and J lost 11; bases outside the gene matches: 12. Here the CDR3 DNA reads TGTGCCAGCAGGCCAGGACTAGCGGGGGACAATGAGCAGTACTTC. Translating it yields CASRPGLAGDNEQYF.

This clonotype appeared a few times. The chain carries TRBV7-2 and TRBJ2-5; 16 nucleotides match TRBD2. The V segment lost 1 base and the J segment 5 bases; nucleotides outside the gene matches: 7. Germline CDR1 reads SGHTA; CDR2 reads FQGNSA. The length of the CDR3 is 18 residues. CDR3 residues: CASSLGTGLAGGRETQYF. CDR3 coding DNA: TGTGCCAGCAGCTTAGGAACGGGACTAGCGGGAGGGAGGGAGACCCAGTACTTC.

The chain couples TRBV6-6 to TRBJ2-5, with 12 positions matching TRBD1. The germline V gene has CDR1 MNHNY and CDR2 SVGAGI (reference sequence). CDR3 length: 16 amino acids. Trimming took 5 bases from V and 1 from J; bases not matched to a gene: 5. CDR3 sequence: CASSVGTGGIQETQYF. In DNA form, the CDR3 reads TGTGCCAGCAGTGTCGGGACAGGGGGCATCCAAGAGACCCAGTACTTC.

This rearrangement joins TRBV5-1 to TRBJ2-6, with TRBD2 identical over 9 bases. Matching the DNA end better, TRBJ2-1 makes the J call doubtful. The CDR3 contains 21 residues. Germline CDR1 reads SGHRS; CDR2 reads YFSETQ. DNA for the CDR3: TGCGCCAGCAGTTTACGACCGATTAGCGGGAGCCTGATTCCCTCTTACAATGAGCAGTTCTTC. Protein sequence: CASSLRPISGSLIPSYNEQFF.

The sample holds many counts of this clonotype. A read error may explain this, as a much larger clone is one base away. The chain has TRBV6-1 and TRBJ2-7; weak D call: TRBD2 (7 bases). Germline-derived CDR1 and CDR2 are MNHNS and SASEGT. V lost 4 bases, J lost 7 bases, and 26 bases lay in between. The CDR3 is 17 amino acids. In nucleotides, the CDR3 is TGTGCCAGCAGTGCGATAGGGGGAGGGCACCCCTACAATGAGCAGTACTTC. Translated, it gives CASSAIGGGHPYNEQYF.

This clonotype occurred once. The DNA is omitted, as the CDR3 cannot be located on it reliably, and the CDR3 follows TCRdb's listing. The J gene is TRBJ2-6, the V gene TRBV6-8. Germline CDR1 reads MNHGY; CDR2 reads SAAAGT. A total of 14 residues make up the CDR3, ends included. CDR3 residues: CASSYDPLWLHLRF.

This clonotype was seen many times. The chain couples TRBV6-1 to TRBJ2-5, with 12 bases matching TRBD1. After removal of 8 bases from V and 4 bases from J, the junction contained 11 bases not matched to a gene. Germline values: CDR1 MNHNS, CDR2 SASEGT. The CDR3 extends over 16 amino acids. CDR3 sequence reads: CASFSVWDRGRETQYF. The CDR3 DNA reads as TGTGCCAGCTTCTCTGTATGGGACAGGGGGCGAGAGACCCAGTACTTC.

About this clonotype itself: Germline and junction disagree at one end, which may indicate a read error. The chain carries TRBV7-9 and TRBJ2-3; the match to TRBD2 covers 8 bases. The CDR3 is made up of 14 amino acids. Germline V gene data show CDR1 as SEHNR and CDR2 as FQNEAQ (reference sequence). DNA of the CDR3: TGTGCCAACAGCTTAATCGGGACTAGAAATTCGCAGTATTTT. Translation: CANSLIGTRNSQYF.

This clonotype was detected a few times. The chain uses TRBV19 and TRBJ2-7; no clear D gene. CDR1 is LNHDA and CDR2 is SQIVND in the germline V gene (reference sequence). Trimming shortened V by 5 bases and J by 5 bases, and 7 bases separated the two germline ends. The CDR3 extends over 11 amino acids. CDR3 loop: CASSSFNEQYF. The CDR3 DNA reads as TGTGCCAGTAGTTCCTTCAACGAGCAGTACTTC.

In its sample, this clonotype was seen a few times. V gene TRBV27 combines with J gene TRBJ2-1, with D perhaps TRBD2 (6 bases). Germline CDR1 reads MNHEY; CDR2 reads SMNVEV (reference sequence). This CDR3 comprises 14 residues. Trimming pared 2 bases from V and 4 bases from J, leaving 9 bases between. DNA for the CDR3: TGTGCCAGCAGTTTAAAGGGAGGATACAATGAGCAGTTCTTC. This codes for CASSLKGGYNEQFF.

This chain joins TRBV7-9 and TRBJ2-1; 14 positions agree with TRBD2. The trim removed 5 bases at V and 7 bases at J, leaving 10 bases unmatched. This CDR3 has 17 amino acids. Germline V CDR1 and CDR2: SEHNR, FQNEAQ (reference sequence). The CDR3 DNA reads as TGTGCCAGCAGCACCGGGACTAGCGGGAGAGGGGGGAATGAGCAGTTCTTC. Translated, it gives CASSTGTSGRGGNEQFF. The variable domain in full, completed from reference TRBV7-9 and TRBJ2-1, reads DTGVSQNPRHKITKRGQNVTFRCDPISEHNRLYWYRQTLGQGPEFLTYFQNEAQLEKSRLLSDRFSAERPKGSFSTLEIQRTEQGDSAMYLCASSTGTSGRGGNEQFFGPGTRLTVL.

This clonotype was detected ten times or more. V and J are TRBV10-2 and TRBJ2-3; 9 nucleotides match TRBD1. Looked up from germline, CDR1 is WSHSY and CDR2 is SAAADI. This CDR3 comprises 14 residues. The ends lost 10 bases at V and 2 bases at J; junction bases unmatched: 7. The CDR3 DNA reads TGCGCCACCACCCGGGACAGGGCCACAGATACGCAGTATTTT. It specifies CATTRDRATDTQYF.

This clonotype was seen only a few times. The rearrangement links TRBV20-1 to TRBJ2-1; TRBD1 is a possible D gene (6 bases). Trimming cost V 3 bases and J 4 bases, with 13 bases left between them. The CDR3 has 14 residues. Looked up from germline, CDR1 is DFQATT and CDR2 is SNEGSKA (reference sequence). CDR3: CSASYRDSYNEQFF. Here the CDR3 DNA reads TGCAGTGCTAGTTACAGGGATTCTTACAATGAGCAGTTCTTC.

CDR3 in amino acids: CASSLSRPAGEQFF. CDR3 bases: TGTGCCAGCAGCTTATCACGACCAGCGGGTGAGCAGTTCTTC. The gene calls are TRBV7-2 and TRBJ2-1, with D perhaps matching TRBD2 (6 bases). Deletions cut 2 bases from V and 9 bases from J, with 14 bases between. Germline V gives CDR1 SGHTA, CDR2 FQGNSA. The CDR3 is made up of 14 amino acids.